Presented here are 27 T cell receptor beta chains from one specimen sequenced in a study of cytomegalovirus exposure and HLA in healthy donors. It was with 60 Vbeta and 13 Jbeta primers that the PCR ran. Produced via immunoSEQ multiplex PCR; TCRdb's table is partial and in-frame only. The table includes approximately 75,000 clones, over 70% detected once. Sequenced: PBMCs. Receptors originate from a male donor in good health and CMV-seronegative.

This clone has only a few counts. The chain is built from TRBV5-4 and TRBJ2-5; D unresolved. Near its end, the DNA agrees better with TRBJ2-7, so the J call may be wrong. This CDR3 comprises 12 residues. Germline CDR1 SGHNT, CDR2 YYREEE (reference sequence). The CDR3 is CASSLFTYEQYF. The CDR3 bases are TGTGCCAGCAGCTTGTTTACCTACGAGCAGTACTTC.

There are a few counts of this clone. The V and J genes are TRBV5-1 and TRBJ1-1; D gene unclear. The ends were cut back, 3 bases at V and 1 base at J, with 4 bases in the middle. Germline V lookup: CDR1 SGHRS, CDR2 YFSETQ. There are 12 residues in the CDR3. The CDR3 sequence: CASSSGNTEAFF. In DNA form, the CDR3 reads TGCGCCAGCAGCTCCGGGAACACTGAAGCTTTCTTT.

The chain carries TRBV30 and TRBJ1-2; 11 bases line up with TRBD1. The CDR3 totals 13 residues. The ends lost 2 bases at V and 8 bases at J; junction bases unmatched: 4. Germline lookup yields CDR1 GTSNPN and CDR2 SVGIG (reference sequence). The CDR3 is CAWSRTGGRGYTF. CDR3 in DNA: TGTGCCTGGAGTCGGACAGGGGGCCGGGGCTACACCTTC.

The chain uses TRBV28 and TRBJ2-7, with D tentatively TRBD2 (6 bases). CDR3 length equals 17 residues. V was pared by 2 bases and J by 1 base, with 18 bases between. CDR1 and CDR2 (germline): MDHEN, SYDVKM. CDR3 amino acids: CASSLAGFGGPSYEQYF. CDR3 nucleotides: TGTGCCAGCAGTTTAGCTGGCTTCGGGGGACCTTCCTACGAGCAGTACTTC.

This chain links TRBV7-2 with TRBJ1-1; maybe TRBD1 (5 bases). The ends were cut back, 3 bases at V and 4 bases at J, with 24 bases in the middle. The CDR3 is 18 residues long. Germline CDR1 SGHTA, CDR2 FQGNSA. The CDR3 sequence: CASSLPRLPSWGATEAFF. Here the CDR3 DNA reads TGTGCCAGCAGCTTGCCGAGGCTGCCGAGCTGGGGCGCCACTGAAGCTTTCTTT.

The rearrangement uses TRBV19 and TRBJ1-2; D unclear. V lost 3 bases and J 9 bases, leaving 20 bases between the germline ends. Germline values: CDR1 LNHDA, CDR2 SQIVND (reference sequence). This CDR3 region has 15 residues. CDR3 DNA sequence: TGTGCCAGTAGTATTCCGGCAGACCGGAGGGAGAGCTACACCTTC. It codes for CASSIPADRRESYTF.

The chain links TRBV6-1 to TRBJ1-1, with a tentative D call TRBD1 (5 bases). The CDR3 spans 15 residues. V was pared by 6 bases and J by 0 bases, with 14 bases between. Germline V lookup: CDR1 MNHNS, CDR2 SASEGT. In nucleotides, the CDR3 is TGTGCCAGCAGCATCGACAGACCCATGAACACTGAAGCTTTCTTT. Amino acids: CASSIDRPMNTEAFF.

The chain joins TRBV5-1 to TRBJ1-4, with D possibly being TRBD1 (6 bases). The CDR3 spans 15 residues. Trimming removed 0 bases at V and 3 bases at J, with 9 bases between. Germline V gene data show CDR1 as SGHRS and CDR2 as YFSETQ. The CDR3 loop is CASSLVAGANEKLFF. CDR3 in DNA: TGCGCCAGCAGCTTGGTGGCAGGGGCTAATGAAAAACTGTTTTTT.

V and J are TRBV7-9 and TRBJ2-2, with 10 bases lining up with TRBD2. Germline assignment: CDR1 SEHNR and CDR2 FQNEAQ (reference sequence). The CDR3 consists of 15 residues. With V trimmed by 5 bases and J by 1 base, 1 base remained unmatched. The CDR3 reads CASSPSGRNTGELFF. The DNA of the CDR3 is TGTGCCAGCAGCCCTAGCGGGAGGAACACCGGGGAGCTGTTTTTT.

This clone was seen only a few times. The chain is built from TRBV10-3 and TRBJ2-7, with D uncertain. From germline, CDR1 is ENHRY and CDR2 SYGVKD. CDR3 length: 14 amino acids. Deletions cut 6 bases from V and 0 bases from J, with 12 bases between. For the CDR3, the DNA is TGTGCCATCAGGGCAGGCCAAACCTCCTACGAGCAGTACTTC. Residues: CAIRAGQTSYEQYF.

This chain uses TRBV19 with TRBJ2-1, with D possibly matching TRBD2 (6 bases). Trimming removed 5 bases from V and 4 bases from J, with 15 bases in between. This CDR3 region has 15 residues. CDR1 and CDR2 from the germline V gene are LNHDA and SQIVND (reference sequence). The CDR3 reads CASSSSGVLYNEQFF. The CDR3 nucleotides read TGTGCCAGTAGTTCGTCGGGAGTCCTTTACAATGAGCAGTTCTTC.

This clone came up a few times. The chain employs TRBV4-2 and TRBJ1-1, with 8 bases that match TRBD1. The ends lost 2 bases at V and 5 bases at J; junction bases unmatched: 7. Germline CDR1 and CDR2: LGHNA and YNFKEQ. CDR3 size: 15 residues. Written as DNA, the CDR3 is TGTGCCAGCAGCCAAAAGACAGGGGAAGGGACTGAAGCTTTCTTT. Protein sequence: CASSQKTGEGTEAFF.

This chain uses TRBV5-1 with TRBJ2-1; 8 bases fit TRBD1. This CDR3 region has 15 residues. Germline loops: CDR1 SGHRS, CDR2 YFSETQ. The trim removed 2 bases at V and 8 bases at J, leaving 9 bases unmatched. The CDR3 spells CASSFRTGREDEQFF. The CDR3 nucleotides are TGCGCCAGCAGCTTTAGGACAGGGCGTGAGGATGAGCAGTTCTTC.

The CDR3 DNA is TGCGCCAGCAGCCGAATTAGCGGGGGTGGCGGTGAGCAGTTCTTC. Its translation: CASSRISGGGGEQFF. This chain connects TRBV4-3 to TRBJ2-1; TRBD2 matches at 9 bases. The junction had 10 bases not matched to a gene; V was cut back by 4 bases and J by 9 bases. Germline CDR1 is LGHNA and CDR2 is YSLEER. CDR3 length equals 15 residues.

This sequence joins TRBV5-6 and TRBJ1-2; D remains ambiguous. CDR3 length: 17 amino acids. Trimming left V 2 bases short and J 4 bases short, with 21 bases between. Germline-derived CDR1 and CDR2 are SGHDT and YYEEEE. The CDR3 nucleotides are TGTGCCAGCAGCTTTAGGCGGCAGACCCAGCTTAGCTATGGCTACACCTTC. Amino acids: CASSFRRQTQLSYGYTF.

The chain joins TRBV25-1 to TRBJ2-7; maybe TRBD2 (5 bases). This CDR3 is built from 13 residues. CDR1 and CDR2 (germline): MGHDK, SYGVNS. Trimming stripped 5 bases from V and 3 bases from J, with 11 bases between. CDR3 region: CASSKTGIYEQYF. In DNA form, the CDR3 reads TGTGCCAGCAGTAAGACGGGAATCTACGAGCAGTACTTC.

The chain employs TRBV6-5 and TRBJ1-4; D gene ambiguous. This CDR3 region has 14 residues. Germline-derived CDR1 and CDR2 are MNHEY and SVGAGI. Between the trimmed V and J ends, which lost 4 bases and 5 bases, there was a span of 11 bases. The CDR3 loop reads CASSSSVRNEKLFF. As DNA, the CDR3 is TGTGCCAGCAGTTCGTCAGTGAGGAATGAAAAACTGTTTTTT.

The rearrangement joins TRBV10-3 to TRBJ2-1, with 10 bases fitting TRBD1. Germline values: CDR1 ENHRY, CDR2 SYGVKD. The CDR3 loop spans 19 amino acids. Trimming removed 3 bases from V and 5 bases from J; junction bases left unmatched: 16. CDR3 DNA sequence: TGTGCCATCAGTGACCTCCGGACAGGGGGATTGGGGGAAAACAATGAGCAGTTCTTC. Translating gives CAISDLRTGGLGENNEQFF.

The J gene is TRBJ1-6, the V gene TRBV19, with 10 bases aligning to TRBD1. Per germline, CDR1 LNHDA and CDR2 SQIVND (reference sequence). Trimming took 1 base from V and 7 from J; bases not matched to a gene: 4. This CDR3 has 16 amino acids. CDR3 protein: CASSIGRGQGNSPLHF. CDR3 nucleotide sequence: TGTGCCAGTAGTATAGGTCGGGGACAGGGGAATTCACCCCTCCACTTT.

The chain links TRBV30 to TRBJ1-2; 8 bases agree with TRBD1. Germline V lookup: CDR1 GTSNPN, CDR2 SVGIG (reference sequence). V lost 4 bases, J lost 7 bases, and 23 bases stayed unmatched. The CDR3 is made up of 18 amino acids. The CDR3 region has the DNA TGTGCCTGGAATCGGGGGCCCGGGGCAAGCAGGGGGCGGTGTGGCTACACCTTC. This encodes CAWNRGPGASRGRCGYTF.

This chain uses TRBV30 with TRBJ1-2; D gene uncertain. CDR1 and CDR2 from the germline V gene are GTSNPN and SVGIG (reference sequence). This CDR3 spans 11 amino acids. Trimming pared 0 bases from V and 11 bases from J, leaving 10 bases between. The CDR3 reads CAWSVISRYTF. CDR3 DNA: TGTGCCTGGAGTGTAATCTCCAGGTACACCTTC.

This clone was counted only a few times. One end of the junction does not line up with germline, which may come from a read error. The chain links TRBV9 to TRBJ1-5; D perhaps matches TRBD1 (5 bases). This CDR3 has 15 amino acids. CDR1 is SGDLS, CDR2 YYNGEE, per germline. Here the CDR3 DNA reads TGTGCCAGCAGCGTTGGAGGGGTTAGCAATCAGCCCCAGAATTTT. Amino acids: CASSVGGVSNQPQNF.

This chain joins TRBV7-9 and TRBJ2-5; TRBD2 agrees at 14 bases. The junction had 7 bases not matched to a gene; V was cut back by 3 bases and J by 4 bases. The CDR3 runs to 17 residues. Germline loops: CDR1 SEHNR, CDR2 FQNEAQ (reference sequence). The CDR3 DNA sequence: TGTGCCAGCAGCTTGGGGACTAGCGGGAGAGGGTCAGAGACCCAGTACTTC. It yields the protein CASSLGTSGRGSETQYF. The full variable domain, its missing parts supplied by reference TRBV7-9 and TRBJ2-5, is DTGVSQNPRHKITKRGQNVTFRCDPISEHNRLYWYRQTLGQGPEFLTYFQNEAQLEKSRLLSDRFSAERPKGSFSTLEIQRTEQGDSAMYLCASSLGTSGRGSETQYFGPGTRLLVL.

V gene TRBV2 combines with J gene TRBJ1-3; 8 bases are shared with TRBD1. This CDR3 contains 17 residues. Germline CDR1 and CDR2: SNHLY and FYNNEI. Trimming took 2 bases from V and 2 from J; bases not matched to a gene: 8. CDR3 loop: CASSEFGTGGAGNTIYF. The CDR3 bases are TGTGCCAGCAGTGAATTTGGCACAGGGGGGGCTGGAAACACCATATATTTT.

The CDR3 sequence is CASSLGTGNFYEQYF. The CDR3 bases are TGCGCCAGCAGCTTGGGGACAGGGAATTTCTACGAGCAGTACTTC. The chain couples TRBV5-1 to TRBJ2-7, with TRBD1 matching 8 bases. V was clipped by 0 bases and J by 3 bases; unmatched bases: 5. Germline V lookup: CDR1 SGHRS, CDR2 YFSETQ. The CDR3 extends over 15 amino acids.

The chain is built from TRBV2 and TRBJ2-3; 10 bases are shared with TRBD2. The CDR3 is made up of 15 amino acids. CDR1 is SNHLY, CDR2 FYNNEI, per germline. V shed 6 bases and J 5 bases; nucleotides not matched to a gene: 8. CDR3 in amino acids: CASRATIAGGDTQYF. The CDR3 DNA reads as TGTGCCAGCAGGGCCACGATAGCGGGAGGAGATACGCAGTATTTT.

CDR3 protein: CASSYTGRPTDTQYF. DNA of the CDR3: TGCGCCAGCAGCTACACGGGTCGACCCACAGATACGCAGTATTTT. V gene TRBV5-1 combines with J gene TRBJ2-3; D unresolved. Germline CDR1 reads SGHRS; CDR2 reads YFSETQ. The CDR3 extends over 15 amino acids. The V end lost 3 bases, the J end lost 2 bases, and 13 bases lay between the germline ends.